These T cell receptor beta chains were read from a single sample in a study of CD8 T cells in Susac syndrome. TCRdb re-analysed the immunoSEQ multiplex PCR reads in MiXCR, keeping a single row per CDR3 protein. The profile shows some 190,000 distinct CDR3 sequences, 85% to 95% of them singletons. Sequencing was done on a sample of CD4+ T cells from PBMCs. These receptor sequences come from a human donor in good health. CDR3s include the opening cysteine and the closing phenylalanine or tryptophan. Fields, in order: D gene, J gene, V gene, clone size, CDR3 protein, CDR3 DNA. The D gene is left open where the match is weak. Part of the rows lack a size; the others show once, few, many or a class for expanded clones.

TRBD1 TRBJ2-1 TRBV11-1 - CASSLANRGNEQFF TGTGCCAGCAGCTTAGCGAACAGGGGCAATGAGCAGTTCTTC
TRBD1 TRBJ2-7 TRBV18 - CASSPGTGPYEQYF TGTGCCAGCTCACCGGGGACAGGTCCTTACGAGCAGTACTTC
- TRBJ2-1 TRBV27 - CASGKQGIGEQFF TGTGCCAGCGGAAAGCAGGGGATCGGTGAGCAGTTCTTC
- TRBJ2-2 TRBV3-1 - CASSQDGLERCVGELFF TGTGCCAGCAGCCAGGACGGACTCGAAAGATGCGTAGGCGAGCTGTTTTTT
- TRBJ2-7 TRBV20-1 - CSAAPGTTHEQYF TGCAGTGCTGCGCCCGGGACAACCCACGAGCAGTACTTC
TRBD2 TRBJ2-7 TRBV20-1 - CSASLAGDYEQYF TGCAGTGCTAGCTTAGCGGGAGACTACGAGCAGTACTTC
- TRBJ2-3 TRBV30 - CAWSVPLGADTQYF TGTGCCTGGAGTGTCCCCCTTGGAGCAGATACGCAGTATTTT
TRBD1 TRBJ2-7 TRBV20-1 - CSARTGGLDEQYF TGCAGTGCTAGGACAGGGGGCTTGGACGAGCAGTACTTC
- TRBJ1-2 TRBV30 - CAWRGNYGYTF TGTGCCTGGAGGGGAAACTATGGCTACACCTTC
- TRBJ2-3 TRBV7-2 - CASSWASSPSTDTQYF TGTGCCAGCAGCTGGGCTAGCAGTCCTAGCACAGATACGCAGTATTTT
TRBD1 TRBJ1-1 TRBV24-1 - CATSDGQGTTEAFF TGTGCCACCAGTGACGGACAGGGGACCACTGAAGCTTTCTTT
- TRBJ2-5 TRBV29-1 - CSVNTGEGETQYF TGCAGCGTTAATACAGGAGAGGGAGAGACCCAGTACTTC
TRBD2 TRBJ2-1 TRBV30 - CAWSVGTNYNEQFF TGTGCCTGGAGTGTTGGGACTAACTACAATGAGCAGTTCTTC
TRBD1 TRBJ2-7 TRBV6-1 - CASRQGTGLSYEQYF TGTGCCAGCAGGCAGGGGACAGGGTTAAGCTACGAGCAGTACTTC
- TRBJ2-5 TRBV20-1 - CSVNSGAQETQYF TGCAGTGTCAACTCGGGGGCCCAAGAGACCCAGTACTTC
TRBD2 TRBJ2-5 TRBV28 once CASAASGYQETQYF TGTGCCAGCGCGGCTAGCGGCTATCAAGAGACCCAGTACTTC
- TRBJ2-7 TRBV3-1 - CASSHESGIYEQYF TGTGCCAGCAGCCATGAATCAGGGATCTACGAGCAGTACTTC
TRBD2 TRBJ2-5 TRBV7-2 - CASSLEGSSGRETQYF TGTGCCAGCAGCTTAGAAGGGTCTAGCGGGAGAGAGACCCAGTACTTC
TRBD1 TRBJ2-7 TRBV29-1 - CSGWVTGSGEQYF TGCAGCGGTTGGGTGACAGGGTCAGGCGAGCAGTACTTC
- TRBJ2-3 TRBV9 - CASSRSMPGADTQYF TGTGCCAGCAGCCGGTCCATGCCAGGGGCAGATACGCAGTATTTT
- TRBJ2-5 TRBV29-1 - CSVDGFGSGGVETQYF TGCAGCGTTGATGGGTTCGGGAGCGGTGGAGTGGAGACCCAGTACTTC
- TRBJ2-7 TRBV29-1 - CSVTVGIYEQYF TGCAGCGTTACAGTGGGAATCTACGAGCAGTACTTC
- TRBJ1-2 TRBV6-2/TRBV6-3 - CASSYSAARGHYGYTF TGTGCCAGCAGTTACTCAGCGGCGCGGGGGCACTATGGCTACACCTTC
- TRBJ2-7 TRBV3-1 - CASSLTRAYEQYF TGTGCCAGCAGCCTTACACGGGCCTACGAGCAGTACTTC
- TRBJ1-3 TRBV30 - CAWARDIIGNTIYF TGTGCCTGGGCCCGGGACATCATTGGAAACACCATATATTTT
TRBD2 TRBJ2-3 TRBV19 few CASSTSGSTDTQYF TGTGCCAGTAGTACTAGCGGGAGTACAGATACGCAGTATTTT
- TRBJ1-1 TRBV30 - CAWSVEGFLFF TGTGCCTGGAGTGTAGAGGGATTTCTTTTCTTT
- TRBJ2-2 TRBV30 - CASTPLPANTGELFF TGTGCCTCTACCCCGCTCCCCGCGAACACCGGGGAGCTGTTTTTT
- TRBJ2-2 TRBV30 - CAWSRVGSGELFF TGTGCCTGGAGTAGGGTCGGGAGCGGGGAGCTGTTTTTT
- TRBJ2-2 TRBV28 - CASKGSNTGELFF TGTGCCAGCAAGGGTAGTAACACCGGGGAGCTGTTTTTT
- TRBJ2-7 TRBV12-3/TRBV12-4 - CASRTGTAYEQYF TGTGCCAGCAGAACCGGGACGGCCTACGAGCAGTACTTC
- TRBJ2-7 TRBV6-6 few CASGRDRDYEQYF TGTGCCAGCGGCCGGGACCGCGACTACGAGCAGTACTTC
- TRBJ2-3 TRBV29-1 - CSVGWELGTDTQYF TGCAGCGTTGGGTGGGAGTTGGGCACAGATACGCAGTATTTT
TRBD1 TRBJ2-1 TRBV5-4 - CASSEPGQGNNEQFF TGTGCCAGCAGCGAACCGGGACAGGGTAACAATGAGCAGTTCTTC
- TRBJ2-4 TRBV20-1 - CSARDIKTAKNIQYF TGCAGTGCTAGAGATATAAAGACAGCCAAAAACATTCAGTACTTC
TRBD1 TRBJ2-5 TRBV18 - CASSPDRAREETQYF TGTGCCAGCTCACCAGACAGGGCCAGGGAGGAGACCCAGTACTTC
- TRBJ1-3 TRBV3-1 - CASSPGGPLSGNTIYF TGTGCCAGCAGCCCCGGGGGGCCACTCTCTGGAAACACCATATATTTT
TRBD1 TRBJ1-2 TRBV28 - CASSLLSGGDGYTF TGTGCCAGCAGTTTATTATCAGGGGGAGACGGCTACACCTTC
TRBD1 TRBJ1-2 TRBV2 once CASMSGTGGRGYGYTF TGTGCCAGCATGTCCGGGACAGGGGGCCGTGGTTATGGCTACACCTTC
- TRBJ2-2 TRBV29-1 - CSVAHHGELFF TGCAGCGTTGCACACCATGGGGAGCTGTTTTTT
TRBD1 TRBJ2-3 TRBV5-4 - CASSTRTGRRTDTQYF TGTGCCAGCAGCACCCGGACAGGGAGAAGGACAGATACGCAGTATTTT
- TRBJ2-3 TRBV29-1 - CSVPRADTQYF TGCAGCGTTCCGAGGGCAGATACGCAGTATTTT
TRBD1 TRBJ1-2 TRBV7-3 - CASSPSTGNGYTF TGTGCCAGCAGCCCGTCGACAGGGAACGGCTACACCTTC
TRBD2 TRBJ2-5 TRBV30 - CAWKGGRFETQYF TGTGCCTGGAAGGGCGGGAGGTTTGAGACCCAGTACTTC
TRBD2 TRBJ2-7 TRBV25-1 - CASSELGLAGSEQYF TGTGCCAGCAGTGAACTGGGCCTAGCGGGAAGCGAGCAGTACTTC
- TRBJ1-2 TRBV3-1 - CASSEWGTSKTSGYTF TGTGCCAGCAGCGAGTGGGGGACCTCAAAAACTAGTGGCTACACCTTC
- TRBJ1-1 TRBV6-4 - CATIRALNTEAFF TGTGCCACCATCAGAGCGCTGAACACTGAAGCTTTCTTT
TRBD1 TRBJ2-7 TRBV30 - CAWNEQGVSYEQYF TGTGCCTGGAATGAACAGGGGGTGTCCTACGAGCAGTACTTC
TRBD1 TRBJ1-5 TRBV19 - CASSDRGQPQHF TGTGCCAGTTCGGACAGGGGTCAGCCCCAGCATTTT
TRBD1 TRBJ2-7 TRBV29-1 few CSVGDRFYEQYF TGCAGCGTTGGGGACAGGTTCTACGAGCAGTACTTC
- TRBJ1-2 TRBV27 - CASSLSLADRLYGYTF TGTGCCAGCAGTTTATCGTTGGCCGACCGACTTTATGGCTACACCTTC
TRBD2 TRBJ2-2 TRBV15 - CATSRTSGRPPATGELFF TGTGCCACCAGCAGGACTAGCGGGAGGCCGCCTGCCACCGGGGAGCTGTTTTTT